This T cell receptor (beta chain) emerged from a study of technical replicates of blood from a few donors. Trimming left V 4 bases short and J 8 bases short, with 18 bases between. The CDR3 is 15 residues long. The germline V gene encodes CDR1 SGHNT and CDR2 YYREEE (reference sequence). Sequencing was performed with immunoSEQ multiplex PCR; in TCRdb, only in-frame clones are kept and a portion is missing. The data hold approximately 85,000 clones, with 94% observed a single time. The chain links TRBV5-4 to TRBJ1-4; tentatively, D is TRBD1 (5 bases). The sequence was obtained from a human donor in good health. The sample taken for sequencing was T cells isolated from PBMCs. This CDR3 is CASSGGGGAPEKLFF. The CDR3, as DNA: TGTGCCAGCAGCGGGGGTGGCGGGGCGCCCGAAAAACTGTTTTTT.